This T cell receptor (beta chain) came from a study of CD8+ T cells in alopecia areata. Treatment indicated: oral pan-JAK inhibitor, 5-10 mg twice daily. Lesional scalp punch biopsies and peripheral blood came from alopecia areata patients. CD4+ and CD8+ T cells were sorted from PBMCs. CDR1 SEHNR and CDR2 FQNEAQ come from the germline V gene (reference sequence). Trimming shortened V by 0 bases and J by 1 base, and 11 bases separated the two germline ends. This CDR3 is 16 amino acids long. Isolated RNA was reverse transcribed into cDNA used as the sequencing template. Here immunoSEQ multiplex PCR was the method, and the copy in TCRdb shows in-frame clones only, minus some. Found here are 200,000 or so clones, 58% of them singletons; the top ten hold approximately 5.1%.

This chain joins TRBV7-9 and TRBJ2-3; D is possibly TRBD2 (5 bases). This clonotype was sampled from a human donor with alopecia areata. The material was CD4+ T cells sorted from blood, obtained at week 24, from a patient treated with tofacitinib. In DNA form, the CDR3 reads TGTGCCAGCAGCTTAGCGAGAGGGATCGGCACAGATACGCAGTATTTT. This gives the protein CASSLARGIGTDTQYF.